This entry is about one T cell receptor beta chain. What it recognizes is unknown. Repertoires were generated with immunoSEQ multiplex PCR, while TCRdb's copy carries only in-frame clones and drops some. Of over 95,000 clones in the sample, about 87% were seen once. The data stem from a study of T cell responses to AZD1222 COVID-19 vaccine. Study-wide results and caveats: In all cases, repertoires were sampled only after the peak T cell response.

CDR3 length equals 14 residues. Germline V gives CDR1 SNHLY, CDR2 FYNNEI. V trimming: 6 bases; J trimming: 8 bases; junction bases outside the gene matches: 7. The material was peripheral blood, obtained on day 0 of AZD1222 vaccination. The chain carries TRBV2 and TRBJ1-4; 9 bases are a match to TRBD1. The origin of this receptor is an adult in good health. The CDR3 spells CASSPGQGGEKLFF. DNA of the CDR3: TGTGCCAGCAGCCCGGGACAGGGAGGCGAAAAACTGTTTTTT.